Listed here are 17 T cell receptor beta chains from one sample, sequenced in a study of technical replicates of blood from a handful of donors. Libraries were prepared by immunoSEQ multiplex PCR; TCRdb keeps only in-frame clonotypes and omits some of them. The table lists about 95,000 clones, roughly 95% of them singletons. Sequencing used T cells isolated from PBMCs. These TCRs come from a human donor in good health.

The chain links TRBV10-3 to TRBJ2-5, with TRBD2 matching 14 bases. The tail of the sequence fits TRBJ2-7 better, so the J call may be wrong. Germline V lookup: CDR1 ENHRY, CDR2 SYGVKD. The CDR3 sequence is 15 residues long. CDR3 region: CAISEMTSGRDEQYF. For the CDR3, the DNA is TGTGCCATCAGTGAGATGACTAGCGGGAGGGACGAGCAGTACTTC.

This clone appeared once. This rearrangement joins TRBV30 to TRBJ2-7; D perhaps matches TRBD1 (5 bases). Germline-derived CDR1 and CDR2 are GTSNPN and SVGIG (reference sequence). This CDR3 is built from 11 residues. V lost 3 bases and J 2 bases, leaving 5 bases between the germline ends. CDR3 sequence: CAWRDTYEQYF. CDR3 DNA: TGTGCCTGGAGGGACACCTACGAGCAGTACTTC.

The J gene is TRBJ1-2, the V gene TRBV5-4; D ambiguous. Germline values: CDR1 SGHNT, CDR2 YYREEE (reference sequence). The CDR3 runs 14 residues. V was shortened by 0 bases and J by 8 bases, with 14 bases between the two germline ends. This CDR3 is CASSLAWGGDGYTF. In DNA, the CDR3 is TGTGCCAGCAGCTTGGCTTGGGGAGGCGACGGCTACACCTTC.

V and J are TRBV9 and TRBJ2-1; D is possibly TRBD2 (6 bases). CDR1 and CDR2 (germline): SGDLS, YYNGEE. This CDR3 has 14 residues. V shed 4 bases and J shed 10 bases, with 18 bases lying between them. The CDR3 bases are TGTGCCAGCAGCTTCGGGACTTCGCGCTCGGAGCAGTTCTTC. It translates to CASSFGTSRSEQFF.

This clone was counted only a few times. This chain joins TRBV11-2 and TRBJ2-5; D is uncertain. The germline gives CDR1 SGHAT, CDR2 FQNNGV. The CDR3 totals 13 residues. The germline V and J ends were trimmed by 5 bases and 1 base, with 8 bases remaining between them. This chain's CDR3 is CASSIGVQETQYF. CDR3 in DNA: TGTGCCAGCAGCATAGGAGTCCAAGAGACCCAGTACTTC.

J is TRBJ2-1 and V is TRBV19, with 7 bases aligning to TRBD2. CDR3 length equals 15 residues. Trimming cost V 6 bases and J 2 bases; bases outside gene matches: 7. Germline V CDR1 and CDR2: LNHDA, SQIVND (reference sequence). The CDR3 DNA reads as TGTGCCAGTAGCCTGTCGGGAGGTGCCTACAATGAGCAGTTCTTC. As protein: CASSLSGGAYNEQFF.

J is TRBJ2-5 and V is TRBV5-1, with D maybe TRBD2 (6 bases). V was shortened by 0 bases and J by 0 bases, with 12 bases between the two germline ends. The CDR3 loop spans 16 amino acids. The germline V gene encodes CDR1 SGHRS and CDR2 YFSETQ. CDR3 loop: CASSLVTGEYQETQYF. In DNA, the CDR3 is TGCGCCAGCAGCTTGGTGACGGGAGAGTACCAAGAGACCCAGTACTTC. Full variable domain (rest looked up from reference TRBV5-1 and TRBJ2-5): KAGVTQTPRYLIKTRGQQVTLSCSPISGHRSVSWYQQTPGQGLQFLFEYFSETQRNKGNFPGRFSGRQFSNSRSEMNVSTLELGDSALYLCASSLVTGEYQETQYFGPGTRLLVL.

J is TRBJ2-7 and V is TRBV9; 9 bases align to TRBD2. The germline CDR1 and CDR2 sequences are SGDLS and YYNGEE. With 3 bases clipped from V and 2 bases from J, the junction kept 6 bases outside the gene matches. CDR3 length: 15 amino acids. The CDR3 region is CASSGRSGSTYEQYF. In DNA form, the CDR3 reads TGTGCCAGCAGCGGACGTAGCGGGAGTACCTACGAGCAGTACTTC.

The chain has TRBV19 and TRBJ1-1; weak D call: TRBD1 (6 bases). Germline-derived CDR1 and CDR2 are LNHDA and SQIVND (reference sequence). This CDR3 has 14 amino acids. Trimming left V 5 bases short and J 1 base short, with 11 bases between. The CDR3 DNA follows: TGTGCCAGTAGTTCACAGGGCAAGAACACTGAAGCTTTCTTT. Its protein product is CASSSQGKNTEAFF.

V gene TRBV29-1 combines with J gene TRBJ1-2; maybe TRBD1 (6 bases). The V end lost 1 base, the J end lost 8 bases, and 14 bases lay between the germline ends. This CDR3 spans 13 amino acids. The germline CDR1 and CDR2 sequences are SQVTM and ANQGSEA. For the CDR3, the DNA is TGCAGCGTTGAAGTTGTCGGGGGGCGAGGCTACACCTTC. Its protein is CSVEVVGGRGYTF.

This clone was seen only once. The chain employs TRBV7-2 and TRBJ1-2; 9 bases line up with TRBD1. The CDR3 is 15 amino acids. Trimming took 5 bases from V and 6 from J; bases not matched to a gene: 10. From germline, CDR1 is SGHTA and CDR2 FQGNSA. The CDR3 region has the DNA TGTGCCAGCAGCCCGAGGGGACAGGGAGGAGATGGCTACACCTTC. This gives the protein CASSPRGQGGDGYTF.

The rearrangement uses TRBV6-5 and TRBJ1-2, with 8 bases that match TRBD1. CDR1 is MNHEY, CDR2 SVGAGI, per germline. The CDR3 is made up of 13 amino acids. J lost 5 bases, V lost 7 bases, and 6 bases had no gene match. This chain's CDR3 is CASIGQGVYGYTF. The CDR3 DNA reads as TGTGCCAGCATAGGACAGGGAGTGTATGGCTACACCTTC.

J is TRBJ1-2 and V is TRBV6-1; D gene ambiguous. CDR1 is MNHNS, CDR2 SASEGT, per germline. This CDR3 is 13 amino acids long. Between the trimmed V and J ends, which lost 3 bases and 4 bases, there was a span of 9 bases. This CDR3 reads CASSEGGGYGYTF. In DNA, the CDR3 is TGTGCCAGCAGTGAGGGAGGCGGCTATGGCTACACCTTC.

The chain carries TRBV4-1 and TRBJ2-3; TRBD2 matches 14 bases. V shed 4 bases, J shed 2 bases, and the junction held 8 bases outside the gene matches. This CDR3 is built from 18 residues. Looked up from germline, CDR1 is MGHRA and CDR2 is YSYEKL. DNA for the CDR3: TGCGCCAGCAGCCGTACGTCGACTAGCGGGAGGGACACAGATACGCAGTATTTT. As protein: CASSRTSTSGRDTDTQYF.

This clone was seen a single time. This chain joins TRBV5-5 and TRBJ1-3; D is undetermined. The V end was cut by 0 bases, the J end by 0 bases, with 4 bases between. This CDR3 has 14 residues. From germline, CDR1 is SGHKS and CDR2 YYEKEE (reference sequence). The CDR3, as DNA: TGTGCCAGCAGCTTGGGTAACTCTGGAAACACCATATATTTT. Translation gives CASSLGNSGNTIYF.

The chain has TRBV7-9 and TRBJ1-2; the D gene is possibly TRBD1 (5 bases). Germline V gene sequence: CDR1 SEHNR, CDR2 FQNEAQ (reference sequence). The CDR3 is 14 residues long. The germline V and J ends were trimmed by 5 bases and 2 bases, with 12 bases remaining between them. The CDR3 loop is CASSHTGENYGYTF. In DNA form, the CDR3 reads TGTGCCAGCAGCCATACAGGAGAAAACTATGGCTACACCTTC.

The J gene is TRBJ1-3, the V gene TRBV28, with D unclear. The germline CDR1 and CDR2 sequences are MDHEN and SYDVKM. This CDR3 spans 13 amino acids. The V end lost 3 bases, the J end lost 4 bases, and 7 bases lay between the germline ends. The CDR3, as DNA: TGTGCCAGCAGTTTTTTCTCCGGAAACACCATATATTTT. Translated: CASSFFSGNTIYF.